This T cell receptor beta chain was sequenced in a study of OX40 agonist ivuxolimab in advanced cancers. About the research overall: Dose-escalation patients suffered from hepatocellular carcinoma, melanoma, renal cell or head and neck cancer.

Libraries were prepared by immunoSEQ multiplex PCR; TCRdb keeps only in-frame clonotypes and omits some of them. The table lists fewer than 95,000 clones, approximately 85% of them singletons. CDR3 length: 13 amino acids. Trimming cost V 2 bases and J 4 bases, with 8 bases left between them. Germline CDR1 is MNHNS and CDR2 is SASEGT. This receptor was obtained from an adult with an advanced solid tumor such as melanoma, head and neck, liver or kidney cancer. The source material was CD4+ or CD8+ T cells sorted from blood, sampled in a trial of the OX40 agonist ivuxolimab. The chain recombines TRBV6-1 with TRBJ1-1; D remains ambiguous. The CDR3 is CASSEFGVTEAFF. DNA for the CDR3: TGTGCCAGCAGTGAATTTGGGGTCACTGAAGCTTTCTTT.